This TCR beta chain was retrieved from a study of cytomegalovirus exposure and HLA in healthy donors. Study findings and constraints: A few chains tied to CMV proved CMV antigen-specific in vitro.

It was with 60 Vbeta and 13 Jbeta primers that the PCR ran. Sequencing was performed with immunoSEQ multiplex PCR; in TCRdb, only in-frame clones are kept and a portion is missing. The sample lists some 97,000 clones, roughly 75% occurring once. Details on this clone: Its antigen is currently unknown.

This CDR3 spans 15 amino acids. Unmatched junction bases numbered 7, after V lost 5 bases and J lost 4 bases. The V gene's germline CDR1 is LNHDA and CDR2 SQIVND (reference sequence). The chain carries TRBV19 and TRBJ1-2; TRBD1 matches 10 bases. Material: PBMCs. The source is a woman aged 18-29 years in good health and CMV-seropositive. CDR3 in DNA: TGTGCCAGTAGTTTCTCCGGGACAGGGGCCTATGGCTACACCTTC. It codes for CASSFSGTGAYGYTF.